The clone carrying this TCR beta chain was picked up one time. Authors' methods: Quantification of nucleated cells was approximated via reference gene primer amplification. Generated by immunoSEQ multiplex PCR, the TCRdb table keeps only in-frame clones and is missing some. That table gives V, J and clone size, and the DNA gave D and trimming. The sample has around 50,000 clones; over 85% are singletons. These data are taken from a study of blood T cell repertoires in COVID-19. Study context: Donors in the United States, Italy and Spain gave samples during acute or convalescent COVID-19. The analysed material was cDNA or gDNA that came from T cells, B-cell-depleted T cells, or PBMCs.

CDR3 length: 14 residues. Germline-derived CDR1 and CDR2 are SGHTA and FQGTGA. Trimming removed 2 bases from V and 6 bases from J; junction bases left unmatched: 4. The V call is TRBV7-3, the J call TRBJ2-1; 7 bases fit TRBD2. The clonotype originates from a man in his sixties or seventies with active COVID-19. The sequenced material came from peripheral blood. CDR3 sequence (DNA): TGTGCCAGCAGCTTATGGGCTAGCGGCAATGAGCAGTTCTTC. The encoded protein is CASSLWASGNEQFF.